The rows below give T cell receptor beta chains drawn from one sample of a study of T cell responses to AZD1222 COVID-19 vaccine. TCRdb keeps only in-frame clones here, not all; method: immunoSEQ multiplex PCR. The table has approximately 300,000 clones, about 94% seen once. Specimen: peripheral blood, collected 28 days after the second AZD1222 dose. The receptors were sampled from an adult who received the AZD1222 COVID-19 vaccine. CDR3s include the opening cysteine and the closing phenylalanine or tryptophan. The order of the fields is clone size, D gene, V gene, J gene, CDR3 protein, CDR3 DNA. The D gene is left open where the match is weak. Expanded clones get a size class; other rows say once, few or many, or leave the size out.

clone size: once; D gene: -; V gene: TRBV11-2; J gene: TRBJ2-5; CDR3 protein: CASSLVRGAETQYF; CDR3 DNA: TGTGCCAGCAGCTTGGTCAGGGGCGCAGAGACCCAGTACTTC
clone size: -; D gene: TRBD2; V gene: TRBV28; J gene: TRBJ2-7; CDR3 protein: CASSFETSWDEQYF; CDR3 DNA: TGTGCCAGCAGTTTTGAGACTAGCTGGGACGAGCAGTACTTC
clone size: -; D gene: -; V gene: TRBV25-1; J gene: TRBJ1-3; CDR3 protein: CASSLGSSGNTIYF; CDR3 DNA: TGTGCCAGCAGCCTCGGGAGTTCTGGAAACACCATATATTTT
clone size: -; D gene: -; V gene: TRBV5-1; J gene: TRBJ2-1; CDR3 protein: CASSAQGGGTYNEQFF; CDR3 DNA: TGCGCCAGCAGCGCTCAGGGTGGGGGTACGTACAATGAGCAGTTCTTC
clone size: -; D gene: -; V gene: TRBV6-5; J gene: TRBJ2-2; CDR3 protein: CASSYVSTNTGELFF; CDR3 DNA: TGTGCCAGCAGTTACGTTTCCACGAACACCGGGGAGCTGTTTTTT
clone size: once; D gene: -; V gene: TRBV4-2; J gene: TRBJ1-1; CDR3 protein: CASSQEGWDKGTEAFF; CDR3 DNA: TGTGCCAGCAGCCAAGAAGGTTGGGACAAGGGCACTGAAGCTTTCTTT
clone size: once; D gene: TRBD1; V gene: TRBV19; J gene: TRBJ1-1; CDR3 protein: CASISSGTGVKAEAFF; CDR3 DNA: TGTGCCAGTATTTCGTCCGGGACAGGGGTAAAGGCTGAAGCTTTCTTT
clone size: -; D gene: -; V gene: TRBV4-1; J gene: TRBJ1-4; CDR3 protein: CASSHPDEPSEKLFF; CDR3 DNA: TGCGCCAGCAGCCACCCAGATGAACCAAGTGAAAAACTGTTTTTT
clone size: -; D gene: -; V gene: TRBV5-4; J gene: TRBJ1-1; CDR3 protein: CASSATGPFATEAFF; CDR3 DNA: TGTGCCAGCAGCGCGACCGGGCCCTTCGCGACTGAAGCTTTCTTT
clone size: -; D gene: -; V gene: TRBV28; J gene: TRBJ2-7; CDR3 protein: CASTTGSYEQYF; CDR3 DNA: TGTGCCAGCACGACGGGCTCCTACGAGCAGTACTTC
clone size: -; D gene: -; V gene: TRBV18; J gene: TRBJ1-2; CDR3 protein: CASSPNQGPGYTF; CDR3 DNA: TGTGCCAGCTCACCGAACCAGGGACCTGGCTACACCTTC
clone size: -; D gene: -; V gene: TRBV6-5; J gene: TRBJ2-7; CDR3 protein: CASSPPGRTYEQYF; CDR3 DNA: TGTGCCAGCAGTCCACCCGGCCGAACCTACGAGCAGTACTTC
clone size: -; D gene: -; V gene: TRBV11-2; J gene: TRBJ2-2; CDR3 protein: CASRGELGATGELFF; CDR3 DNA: TGTGCCAGCAGGGGGGAACTAGGAGCCACCGGGGAGCTGTTTTTT
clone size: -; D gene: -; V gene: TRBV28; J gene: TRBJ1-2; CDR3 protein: CASSSRGWGKGNYGYTF; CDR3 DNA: TGTGCCAGCAGTTCAAGGGGCTGGGGAAAGGGAAACTATGGCTACACCTTC
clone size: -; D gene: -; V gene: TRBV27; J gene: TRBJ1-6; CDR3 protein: CASSNGRNSPLHF; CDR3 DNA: TGTGCCAGCAGTAACGGGAGGAATTCACCCCTCCACTTT
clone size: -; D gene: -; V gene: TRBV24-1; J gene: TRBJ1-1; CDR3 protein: CATSPGPLGTEAFF; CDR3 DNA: TGTGCCACCAGTCCGGGACCCCTGGGGACTGAAGCTTTCTTT